The next 32 T cell receptor beta chains were all read from a single sample in a study of T cells in women clearing cervical HPV infection. The repertoire was sequenced with immunoSEQ multiplex PCR; TCRdb's copy has only in-frame clones and lacks some. The specimen's table records about 33,000 clones. Material for sequencing was blood buffy coat. These receptors all stem from a woman between 18 and 70 years old with a cervical HPV16 infection that either progressed to CIN3+ or cleared (not recorded which).

Note on this clone: The read stops 3 residues short of the end of the CDR3; the missing end is completed from the germline J gene. The chain couples TRBV5-1 to TRBJ2-2; 8 bases agree with TRBD2. The CDR3 is made up of 16 amino acids. From germline, CDR1 is SGHRS and CDR2 YFSETQ. This CDR3 is CASSSGGVSYNSPLFF. The sequenced CDR3 bases are TGCGCCAGCAGCTCGGGAGGGGTGTCCTATAATTCACCG.

A word on this clone: The read is 3 residues too short to cover the CDR3 end, so that end is filled in from the germline J gene. The J gene is TRBJ2-7, the V gene TRBV18; TRBD1 is a possible D gene (6 bases). Germline CDR1 and CDR2: KGHSH and LQKENI. V gave up 6 bases and J gave up 2 bases, with 11 bases separating them. The length of the CDR3 is 13 residues. Partial CDR3 DNA: TGTGCCAGCTCGCAAGGGACAACCTACGAG. Protein sequence: CASSQGTTYE. From start to end, the CDR3 is CASSQGTTYEQYF.

Note on this clone: The read falls 3 residues short of the CDR3 end, and the missing part is taken from the germline J gene. The chain links TRBV7-2 to TRBJ2-3, with 9 positions matching TRBD2. Germline V gene sequence: CDR1 SGHTA, CDR2 FQGNSA. The CDR3 sequence is 14 residues long. CDR3 residues: CASSGAGGFETQYF. The sequenced part of the CDR3 DNA is TGTGCCAGCTCCGGAGCGGGGGGCTTTGAGACG.

CDR3 amino acids: CASSLALGQGKEKLFF. The sequenced part of the CDR3 DNA is TGTGCCAGCAGCTTAGCCCTCGGACAGGGAAAGGAAAAG. This chain uses TRBV7-2 with TRBJ2-2, with TRBD1 matching 8 bases. The read terminates 3 residues ahead of where the CDR3 ends, so the germline J gene completes it. Germline CDR1 and CDR2: SGHTA and FQGNSA. The CDR3 is 16 amino acids.

In the case of this clone: The read falls 3 residues short of the CDR3 end, and the missing part is taken from the germline J gene. The chain couples TRBV7-2 to TRBJ2-7; 9 bases align to TRBD1. The germline gives CDR1 SGHTA, CDR2 FQGNSA. With 1 base clipped from V and 6 bases from J, the junction kept 7 bases outside the gene matches. The CDR3 consists of 15 residues. The chain's CDR3 is CASSLVWGQGGEQYF. Partial CDR3 DNA: TGTGCCAGCAGCTTAGTTTGGGGACAGGGAGGCGAG. Using reference TRBV7-2 and TRBJ2-7 for the parts outside the CDR3, the full variable domain is GAGVSQSPSNKVTEKGKDVELRCDPISGHTALYWYRQSLGQGLEFLIYFQGNSAPDKSGLPSDRFSAERTGGSVSTLTIQRTQQEDSAVYLCASSLVWGQGGEQYFGPGTRLTVT.

A remark on this clone: Read data end 3 residues before the CDR3 end; the end is taken from the germline J gene. The chain has TRBV6-2 or TRBV6-3 and TRBJ1-4, with D tentatively TRBD1 (5 bases). This CDR3 comprises 17 residues. V was clipped by 6 bases and J by 0 bases, with 17 bases between them. The V gene's germline CDR1 is MNHEY and CDR2 SVGEGT. CDR3 DNA, as far as it was read: TGTGCCAGCAGCCCCCCGACGACAGCTGCAACTAATGAAAAA. It specifies CASSPPTTAATNEK. The CDR3 reads in full as CASSPPTTAATNEKLFF.

As regards this clone: The read terminates 3 residues before the CDR3 end, so the remaining end is supplied by the germline J gene. V is TRBV5-6 and J is TRBJ2-7; TRBD1 matches at 9 bases. The germline gives CDR1 SGHDT, CDR2 YYEEEE. V was pared by 0 bases and J by 2 bases, with 0 bases of the junction left unmatched. This CDR3 contains 14 residues. The CDR3 loop reads CASSLGTGAYEQYF. The DNA read from the CDR3 is TGTGCCAGCAGCTTGGGGACAGGGGCCTACGAG.

A note on this clone: The read falls 3 residues short of the CDR3 end, and the missing part is taken from the germline J gene. The chain is built from TRBV7-2 and TRBJ2-1; maybe TRBD1 (6 bases). The germline V gene encodes CDR1 SGHTA and CDR2 FQGNSA. This CDR3 contains 15 residues. Trimming cost V 1 base and J 2 bases, with 9 bases left between them. CDR3 residues: CASSLGQGPYNEQFF. The sequenced part of the CDR3 DNA is TGTGCCAGCAGCTTAGGTCAGGGGCCCTACAATGAG.

Worth noting for this clone: The observed sequence ends 3 residues before the CDR3 terminus, with the missing tail filled in from the germline J gene. The chain employs TRBV20-1 and TRBJ2-2; possible D gene TRBD2, 5 bases. CDR1 and CDR2 from the germline V gene are DFQATT and SNEGSKA (reference sequence). This CDR3 region has 13 residues. CDR3 region: CSAVGPGNEKLFF. The sequenced CDR3 bases are TGCAGTGCCGTCGGCCCGGGGAATGAAAAG.

A word on this clone: The CDR3 goes on 3 residues after the read ends, and that part is filled in from the germline J gene. The V gene is TRBV15, the J gene TRBJ2-3; no clear D. The CDR3 sequence is 16 residues long. Trimming shortened V by 0 bases and J by 4 bases, and 14 bases separated the two germline ends. Germline CDR1 is LNHNV and CDR2 is YYDKDF (reference sequence). The CDR3 sequence is CATSREQALVADTQYF. The covered CDR3 bases are TGTGCCACCAGCAGAGAGCAGGCCCTCGTTGCAGATACG.

Remarks on this clone: The CDR3 end is not reached by the read, which stops 3 residues before it; the germline J gene fills it in. The V and J genes are TRBV19 and TRBJ2-7, with TRBD2 identical over 8 bases. The CDR3 is made up of 13 amino acids. The junction had 7 bases not matched to a gene; V was cut back by 6 bases and J by 6 bases. The germline V gene has CDR1 LNHDA and CDR2 SQIVND (reference sequence). The covered CDR3 bases are TGTGCCAGTAGAACGGGGGGGAAGGGCGAG. Translation gives CASRTGGKGE. From start to end, the CDR3 is CASRTGGKGEQYF. The full variable domain, with the rest looked up from reference TRBV19 and TRBJ2-7, is DGGITQSPKYLFRKEGQNVTLSCEQNLNHDAMYWYRQDPGQGLRLIYYSQIVNDFQKGDIAEGYSVSREKKESFPLTVTSAQKNPTAFYLCASRTGGKGEQYFGPGTRLTVT.

About this clone itself: The sequence runs out 3 residues before the end of the CDR3; the remainder is reconstructed from the germline J gene. The chain is built from TRBV30 and TRBJ1-5, with TRBD1 as a possible D gene (6 bases). The CDR3 runs to 15 residues. Germline assignment: CDR1 GTSNPN and CDR2 SVGIG (reference sequence). Trimming cost V 2 bases and J 9 bases, with 20 bases left between them. The CDR3 spells CAWSPTGTLRGPQHF. CDR3 DNA, as far as it was read: TGTGCCTGGAGTCCAACAGGGACCCTAAGGGGGCCC.

Worth noting for this clone: The sequence runs out 3 residues before the end of the CDR3; the remainder is reconstructed from the germline J gene. The V and J genes are TRBV20-1 and TRBJ2-5, with D maybe TRBD2 (6 bases). V lost 0 bases, J lost 0 bases, and 11 bases lay in between. The CDR3 has 15 amino acids. CDR1 and CDR2 (germline): DFQATT, SNEGSKA (reference sequence). The CDR3 sequence: CSAREGRGYQETQYF. The CDR3 DNA, read in part, is TGCAGTGCTAGAGAGGGGCGGGGTTACCAAGAGACC.

Regarding this clone: The CDR3 extends 3 residues past the end of the read, so its final part is completed from the germline J gene. This sequence joins TRBV10-2 and TRBJ2-3; TRBD2 agrees at 10 bases. The CDR3 covers 19 residues. J gave up 0 bases and V 4 bases, and 13 bases lay outside the gene matches. Germline loops: CDR1 WSHSY, CDR2 SAAADI. CDR3 DNA (partial): TGCGCCAGCAGTGTAGGGCTAGCGGGGGTTCGGGGTAGCACAGATACG. It is translated as CASSVGLAGVRGSTDT. The complete CDR3 protein is CASSVGLAGVRGSTDTQYF.

With regard to this clone: The CDR3 goes on 3 residues after the read ends, and that part is filled in from the germline J gene. The genes are TRBV19 and TRBJ2-1; 13 bases map to TRBD2. V lost 4 bases, J lost 7 bases, and 13 bases stayed unmatched. This CDR3 is 18 amino acids long. From germline, CDR1 is LNHDA and CDR2 SQIVND (reference sequence). The CDR3 bases that were read are TGTGCCAGTAGTAGGCGAGACCCGGGACTAGCGGGATTGAATGAG. This translates into CASSRRDPGLAGLNE. The entire CDR3 is CASSRRDPGLAGLNEQFF.

About this clone: From the germline J gene comes the end of the CDR3, since the read stops 3 residues before it. This sequence joins TRBV9 and TRBJ2-1; TRBD2 agrees at 8 bases. This CDR3 comprises 15 residues. Germline CDR1 SGDLS, CDR2 YYNGEE. With V trimmed by 4 bases and J by 6 bases, 9 bases remained unmatched. The covered CDR3 bases are TGTGCCAGCAGCAGAAACGGGGGGGCCACCAATGAG. This gives the protein CASSRNGGATNE. The whole CDR3 is CASSRNGGATNEQFF.

About this clone itself: The CDR3 is cut off 3 residues early in the read; its end comes from the germline J gene. The chain is built from TRBV2 and TRBJ2-3; a possible D gene is TRBD1 (6 bases). Germline CDR1 and CDR2: SNHLY and FYNNEI. The CDR3 length is 12 residues. Partial CDR3 DNA: TGTGCCAGCAGTACAGGGATAGAGACG. Translated, it gives CASSTGIET. The CDR3 in its entirety is CASSTGIETQYF.

Points on this clone: The read comes to an end 3 residues before the CDR3 does, leaving the germline J gene to fill in the end. The V and J genes are TRBV10-3 and TRBJ1-2; D might be TRBD1 (5 bases). Germline V lookup: CDR1 ENHRY, CDR2 SYGVKD. The V gene lost 5 bases and the J gene lost 6 bases, with 19 bases spanning the gap. The CDR3 sequence is 15 residues long. The part of the CDR3 DNA that was read is TGTGCCATCAGTCATCCAGGAGAAGGGGTGGATGGC. Amino acid sequence: CAISHPGEGVDG. The whole CDR3 sequence is CAISHPGEGVDGYTF.

To note about this clone: The read gets to within 3 residues of the CDR3 end, and the germline J gene fills in the rest. The V and J genes are TRBV29-1 and TRBJ2-7; D remains ambiguous. The germline gives CDR1 SQVTM, CDR2 ANQGSEA. Trimming removed 0 bases at V and 1 base at J, with 4 bases between. CDR3 length: 12 residues. The covered CDR3 bases are TGCAGCGTTGAAGACCAGTCCTACGAG. It codes for CSVEDQSYE. The CDR3 as a whole reads CSVEDQSYEQYF.

The CDR3 loop is CSATGVPTNEKLFF. CDR3 bases read: TGCAGTGCTACAGGTGTCCCAACTAATGAAAAA. The chain joins TRBV20-1 to TRBJ1-4, with no clear D. The read is 3 residues too short to cover the CDR3 end, so that end is filled in from the germline J gene. V lost 4 bases and J lost 0, with 9 bases in between. The germline gives CDR1 DFQATT, CDR2 SNEGSKA (reference sequence). The CDR3 sequence is 14 residues long.

About this clone itself: The read ends 3 residues early relative to the CDR3; the germline J gene fills the gap. The chain recombines TRBV19 with TRBJ2-1, with TRBD2 matching over 14 bases. V was clipped by 3 bases and J by 0 bases; unmatched bases: 4. The CDR3 spans 18 residues. The germline CDR1 and CDR2 sequences are LNHDA and SQIVND (reference sequence). This chain's CDR3 is CASSIGLAGGSSYNEQFF. The CDR3 DNA, read in part, is TGTGCCAGTAGTATCGGACTAGCGGGGGGTAGCTCCTACAATGAG.

A remark on this clone: Coverage ceases 3 residues before the CDR3 finishes, and the germline J gene fills in the end. The rearrangement joins TRBV20-1 to TRBJ2-7; no definite D call. The CDR3 has 16 amino acids. CDR1 is DFQATT, CDR2 SNEGSKA, per germline (reference sequence). Trimming took off 2 bases at V and 6 bases at J, with 23 bases between the two ends. The CDR3 spells CSARPLAVARFGEQYF. The part of the CDR3 DNA that was read is TGCAGTGCTAGACCTCTGGCGGTTGCCCGATTCGGCGAG.

Details on this clone: The CDR3 end lies 3 residues beyond the end of the read and is filled in from the germline J gene. The chain uses TRBV6-1 and TRBJ2-1; no clear D. This CDR3 is 16 amino acids long. CDR1 and CDR2 from the germline V gene are MNHNS and SASEGT. Trimming left V 1 base short and J 2 bases short, with 12 bases between. The sequenced part of the CDR3 DNA is TGTGCCAGCAGTGAAGAGGCTAGGTACGCCTACAATGAG. This encodes CASSEEARYAYNE. The full CDR3 reads CASSEEARYAYNEQFF.

Concerning this clone: The read finishes 3 residues shy of the CDR3 end, and the germline J gene is used to complete it. The gene calls are TRBV5-6 and TRBJ2-7; perhaps TRBD2 as D (6 bases). Trimming stripped 0 bases from V and 3 bases from J, with 10 bases between. Looked up from germline, CDR1 is SGHDT and CDR2 is YYEEEE. The CDR3 totals 14 residues. Partial CDR3 DNA: TGTGCCAGCAGCTTGGCTTCGGGGGTCTACGAG. This translates into CASSLASGVYE. The whole CDR3 region reads CASSLASGVYEQYF.

Concerning this clone: The read ends 3 residues shy of where the CDR3 ends; the end is completed using the germline J gene. The chain has TRBV28 and TRBJ1-4, with TRBD1 identical over 8 bases. J was trimmed by 5 bases and V by 3 bases; bases with no gene match: 5. There are 15 residues in the CDR3. CDR1 and CDR2 from the germline V gene are MDHEN and SYDVKM. The CDR3 region is CASSFLTGGNEKLFF. Partial CDR3 DNA: TGTGCCAGCAGTTTTCTAACAGGGGGGAATGAAAAA.

CDR3 protein: CASSSPGQNQPQYF. The covered CDR3 bases are TGTGCCAGCAGCTCCCCGGGACAGAATCAGCCG. J is TRBJ2-3 and V is TRBV7-9; 7 bases map to TRBD1. The observed sequence ends 3 residues before the CDR3 terminus, with the missing tail filled in from the germline J gene. CDR3 size: 14 residues. The germline V gene has CDR1 SEHNR and CDR2 FQNEAQ (reference sequence).

In regard to this clone: The read ends 3 residues before the CDR3 terminus; that terminus is restored from the germline J gene. The chain has TRBV7-2 and TRBJ2-1, with 7 bases matching TRBD2. The CDR3 loop spans 14 amino acids. V dropped 4 bases and J dropped 9; count of bases not matched to a gene: 9. From germline, CDR1 is SGHTA and CDR2 FQGNSA. CDR3 DNA (partial): TGTGCCAGCAGCTACCGGCCTGTAGCGGGTGAG. Its protein is CASSYRPVAGE. The full CDR3 is CASSYRPVAGEQFF.

Turning to this clone: The missing CDR3 end, 3 residues past where the read stops, is filled in from the germline J gene. The chain employs TRBV6-2 or TRBV6-3 and TRBJ2-3; 13 bases fit TRBD2. The CDR3 spans 14 residues. The trim removed 9 bases at V and 7 bases at J, leaving 7 bases unmatched. The germline V gene encodes CDR1 MNHEY and CDR2 SVGEGT. This CDR3 is CASRLAGGDYTQYF. The covered CDR3 bases are TGTGCCAGTCGACTAGCGGGGGGAGACTATACG.

A word on this clone: The CDR3 is cut off 3 residues early in the read; its end comes from the germline J gene. This chain uses TRBV7-9 with TRBJ1-2; D remains ambiguous. Per the germline V gene, CDR1 is SEHNR and CDR2 is FQNEAQ (reference sequence). The CDR3 has 13 residues. With 2 bases removed from V and 6 bases from J, the gap between germline ends came to 10 bases. CDR3 sequence: CASSLIEQDGYTF. Partial CDR3 DNA: TGTGCCAGCAGCTTAATTGAGCAAGATGGC.

Details on this clone: Sequencing ends 3 residues short of the CDR3 end; the germline J gene provides the rest. The chain uses TRBV14 and TRBJ2-3; 11 bases fit TRBD2. The germline V gene encodes CDR1 SGHDN and CDR2 FVKESK. V trimming: 1 base; J trimming: 2 bases; junction bases outside the gene matches: 2. The CDR3 is 16 amino acids. The covered CDR3 bases are TGTGCCAGCAGCCAAGTAGCGGGGGGGTTCACAGATACG. Protein product: CASSQVAGGFTDT. The whole CDR3 sequence is CASSQVAGGFTDTQYF.

Details on this clone: The missing CDR3 end, 3 residues past where the read stops, is filled in from the germline J gene. The chain uses TRBV7-6 and TRBJ2-1; D gene ambiguous. V was clipped by 4 bases and J by 0 bases, with 19 bases between them. The CDR3 contains 18 residues. Looked up from germline, CDR1 is SGHVS and CDR2 is FNYEAQ. CDR3 sequence reads: CASSSRRVKEISYNEQFF. CDR3 DNA, as far as it was read: TGTGCCAGCAGCTCCCGTAGGGTGAAGGAGATCTCCTACAATGAG.

Note on this clone: The CDR3 goes on 3 residues after the read ends, and that part is filled in from the germline J gene. This chain links TRBV6-2 or TRBV6-3 with TRBJ2-3; the D is unclear. The ends were cut back, 3 bases at V and 0 bases at J, with 7 bases in the middle. The germline V gene encodes CDR1 MNHEY and CDR2 SVGEGT. The CDR3 loop spans 14 amino acids. Incomplete CDR3 DNA: TGTGCCAGCAGTTATGTACTGAGCACAGATACG. Translated: CASSYVLSTDT. The whole CDR3 region reads CASSYVLSTDTQYF.